One T cell receptor (beta chain) is described in this entry. The study ran its PCR with 60 Vbeta and 13 Jbeta primers. Assay used: immunoSEQ multiplex PCR; TCRdb lists only in-frame clones, some missing. The table records roughly 180,000 clones, around 85% of them present only once. This sample was included in a study of cytomegalovirus exposure and HLA in healthy donors. The CDR3 runs to 16 residues. Germline V gives CDR1 MNHEY, CDR2 SMNVEV (reference sequence). The ends lost 5 bases at V and 4 bases at J; junction bases unmatched: 10. The sample was PBMCs. This sequence joins TRBV27 and TRBJ2-1; 8 bases are a match to TRBD2. The clonotype comes from a boy aged 2 to 10 in good health and CMV-seronegative. CDR3 loop: CASSPPSGSFYNEQFF. CDR3 DNA: TGTGCCAGCAGTCCTCCTAGCGGGTCCTTTTACAATGAGCAGTTCTTC.